The clone carrying this TCR beta chain was picked up a small number of times. Its antigen is unidentified. The V end was cut by 5 bases, the J end by 0 bases, with 15 bases between. CDR1 is SGHRS and CDR2 is YFSETQ in the germline V gene. The length of the CDR3 is 17 residues. The sample comes from a study of type 1 regulatory T cells. Study context: This in vitro CD4 product, T-allo10, is enriched for Tr1 cells and alloantigen-specific.

TCRdb redid the calling of the reads with MiXCR, one entry per CDR3 protein. The sample records around 64,000 distinct CDR3 sequences, under 25% being singletons. General study results and limits: Compared with non-type 1 regulatory T cells, type 1 regulatory T cells showed a more restricted TCR repertoire.

The receptor was isolated from a human donor in good health. Sequencing used cultured type 1 regulatory T (Tr1) cells, either the whole culture or a sorted fraction (not recorded which). This chain connects TRBV5-1 to TRBJ2-6; the D gene is possibly TRBD1 (6 bases). The CDR3 here is CASSYGTSSSGANVLTF. The CDR3, as DNA: TGCGCCAGCAGTTATGGGACATCTAGCTCTGGGGCCAACGTCCTGACTTTC. Full variable domain (missing parts from reference TRBV5-1 and TRBJ2-6): KAGVTQTPRYLIKTRGQQVTLSCSPISGHRSVSWYQQTPGQGLQFLFEYFSETQRNKGNFPGRFSGRQFSNSRSEMNVSTLELGDSALYLCASSYGTSSSGANVLTFGAGSRLTVL.